This T cell receptor beta chain was obtained from a study of CD39 and CD103 CD8 tumor-infiltrating T cells (dated by TCRdb to between 2018 and 2020). With regard to the full study: An HPV-positive HNSCC, an HPV-negative HNSCC, an ovarian cancer and a melanoma patient were represented in the repertoire comparisons shown. Repertoires of CD8 TIL subsets defined by CD103 and CD39 were compared with peripheral memory CD8 T cells by TCRbeta CDR3 deep sequencing. Here is what the overall study found, with its caveats: Compared with DN and SP CD8 TILs and with blood memory CD8 T cells, DP CD8 TILs appeared more oligoclonal, with the top 30 clonotypes covering roughly 50-90%. Clonotypes from DP TILs were seldom detected in blood or uninvolved lymph node, while clonotypes from DN TILs overlapped to a large extent with peripheral memory CD8 repertoires.

Patients were not receiving therapy at sample collection, though earlier treatments ranged from chemotherapy, radiotherapy, surgery and immunotherapy to none. After thawing, cells went through T lymphocyte enrichment using a negative-selection kit, with EpCAM beads added for tumor-infiltrating lymphocytes. CD8+CD4-CD45RA- cells were sorted as memory CD8 T cells irrespective of CCR7 expression. Peripheral blood mononuclear cells were isolated by Ficoll-Paque PLUS gradient and cryopreserved before analysis. On a FACSAria II, each population was sorted to 99% purity, and the resulting cell pellets were frozen for TCR sequencing with no culture step. Worth noting for this clone: The antigen it recognizes is unknown. No much larger clone exists at a distance of one base, and base qualities are not known.

For CDR1 and CDR2, the germline V gene lists SGHRS and YFSETQ. For this chain, trimming is 2 bases at the V end and 2 bases at the J end, and the number of junction bases without a gene match is 4. There are 15 amino acids in the CDR3, from cysteine to phenylalanine inclusive. Only the CDR3 DNA is retained, 45 bases long and in frame from the first base. Genomic DNA was extracted with the DNeasy Blood and Tissue Kit from about 10,000 to 100,000 sorted cells per subset. The immunoSEQ service sequenced and mapped the TCRbeta V-J or V-D-J regions, with coverage above 9x for each sample. The original pipeline was this. Analysis was limited to productive rearrangements exported from the immunoSEQ Analyzer platform, and clonality was evaluated on the 500 most abundant clones. The Morisita-Horn similarity index and the Jaccard index were used to quantify repertoire overlap between populations. Morisita-Horn similarity between CD8 T-cell subset TCR repertoires was measured in 6 or 7 cancer patients. In TCRdb, the immuneACCESS table is reduced to in-frame sequences with V and J assigned. These tables do not hold every clone; where another copy was compared, an unresolved V gene accounts for under half, and the others remain unexplained. Clone size and V and J calls were adopted from that table, with D and trimming inferred from the DNA. This sample gives about 15,000 clones in total; over 80% of them show up just once. The ten largest clones add up to more than 4% of the sample.

Sequenced material: CD8+ T cells sorted from blood. Sample cell subset or site, as interpreted from the label and publication: total memory CD8 T cells (CD45RA-CCR7+/-) from blood or uninvolved lymph node. This clonotype originated in a human donor with head and neck squamous cell carcinoma. The V and J segments used are TRBV5-1 and TRBJ2-7, and TRBD1 aligns with 10 junction nucleotides. Read as DNA, the sequence is TGCGCCAGCAGCTTAGGACAGGGGGTTCCCTACGAGCAGTACTTC. It encodes CASSLGQGVPYEQYF.